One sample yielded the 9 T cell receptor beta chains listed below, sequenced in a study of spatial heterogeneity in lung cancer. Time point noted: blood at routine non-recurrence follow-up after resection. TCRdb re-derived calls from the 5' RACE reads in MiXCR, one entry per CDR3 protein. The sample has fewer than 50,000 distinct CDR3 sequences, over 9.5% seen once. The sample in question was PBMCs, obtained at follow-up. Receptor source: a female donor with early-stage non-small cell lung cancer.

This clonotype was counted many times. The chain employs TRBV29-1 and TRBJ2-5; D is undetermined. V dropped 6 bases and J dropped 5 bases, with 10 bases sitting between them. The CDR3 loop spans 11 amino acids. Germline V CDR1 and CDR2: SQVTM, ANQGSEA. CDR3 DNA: TGCAGCGTGTGGATTGGGGAGACCCAGTACTTC. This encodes CSVWIGETQYF.

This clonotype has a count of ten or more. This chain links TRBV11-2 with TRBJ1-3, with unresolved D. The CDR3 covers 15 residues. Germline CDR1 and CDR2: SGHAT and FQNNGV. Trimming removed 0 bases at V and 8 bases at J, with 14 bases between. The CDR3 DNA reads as TGTGCCAGCAGCTTAGATTGGGCCCCCGCCGACACCATATATTTT. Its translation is CASSLDWAPADTIYF.

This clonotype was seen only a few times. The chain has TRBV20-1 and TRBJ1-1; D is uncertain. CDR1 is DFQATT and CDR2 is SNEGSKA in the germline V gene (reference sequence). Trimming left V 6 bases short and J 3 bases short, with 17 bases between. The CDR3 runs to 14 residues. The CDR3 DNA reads TGCAGTGCCCCCCCGGTCCTTGGGGACACTGAAGCTTTCTTT. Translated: CSAPPVLGDTEAFF.

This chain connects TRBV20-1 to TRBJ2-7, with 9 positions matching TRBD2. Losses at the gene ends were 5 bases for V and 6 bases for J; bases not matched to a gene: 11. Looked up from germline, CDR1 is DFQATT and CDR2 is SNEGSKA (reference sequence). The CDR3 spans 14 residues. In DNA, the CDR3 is TGCAGTGCTGGATCTGGGCGGGGGGGCCCCGAGCAGTACTTC. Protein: CSAGSGRGGPEQYF.

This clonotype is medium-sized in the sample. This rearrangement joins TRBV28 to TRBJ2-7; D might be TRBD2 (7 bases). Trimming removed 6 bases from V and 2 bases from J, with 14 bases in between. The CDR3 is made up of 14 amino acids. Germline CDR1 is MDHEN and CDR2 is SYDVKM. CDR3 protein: CASRGGGPPYEQYF. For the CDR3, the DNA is TGTGCCAGCAGGGGCGGGGGCCCTCCCTACGAGCAGTACTTC.

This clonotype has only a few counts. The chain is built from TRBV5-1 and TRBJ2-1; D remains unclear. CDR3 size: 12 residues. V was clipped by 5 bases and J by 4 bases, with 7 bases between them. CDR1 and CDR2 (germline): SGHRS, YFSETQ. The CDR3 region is CASRLPYNEQFF. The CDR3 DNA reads TGCGCCAGCAGATTACCATACAATGAGCAGTTCTTC.

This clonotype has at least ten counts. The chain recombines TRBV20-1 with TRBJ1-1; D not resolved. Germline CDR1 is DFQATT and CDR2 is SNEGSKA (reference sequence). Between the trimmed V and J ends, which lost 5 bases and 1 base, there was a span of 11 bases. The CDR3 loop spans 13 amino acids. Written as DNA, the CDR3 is TGCAGTGCTGTACCGACGGAGAACACTGAAGCTTTCTTT. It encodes CSAVPTENTEAFF.

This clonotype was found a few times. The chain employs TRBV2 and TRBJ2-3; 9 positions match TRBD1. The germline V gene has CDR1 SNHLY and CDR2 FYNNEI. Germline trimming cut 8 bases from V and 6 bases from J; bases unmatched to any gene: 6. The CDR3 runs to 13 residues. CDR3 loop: CASSGQGEDTQYF. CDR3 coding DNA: TGTGCCAGCTCGGGACAGGGCGAGGATACGCAGTATTTT.

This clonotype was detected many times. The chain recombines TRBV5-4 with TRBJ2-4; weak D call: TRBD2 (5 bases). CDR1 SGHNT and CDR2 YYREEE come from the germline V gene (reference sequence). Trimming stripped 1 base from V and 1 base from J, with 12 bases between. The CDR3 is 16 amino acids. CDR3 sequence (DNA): TGTGCCAGCAGCTTGAGTCGGGGTAGGGCCAAAAACATTCAGTACTTC. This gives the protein CASSLSRGRAKNIQYF.